This T cell receptor beta chain is from a study of Graves' ophthalmopathy and Graves' hyperthyroidism. Study-level background: Before any treatment was given, at initial diagnosis, peripheral blood was collected.

With 4 bases removed from V and 5 bases from J, the gap between germline ends came to 13 bases. CDR3 length: 14 residues. Germline CDR1 reads KGHSH; CDR2 reads LQKENI. Among the hyperthyroidism patients, all were newly diagnosed, aged 18 to 65, with under 2 months' duration. Uncontrolled infections, other autoimmune diseases, pregnancy or lactation barred patients from enrollment. This clonotype was seen only a few times. Its target is unknown. The sequenced template was RNA, covering the TCR beta CDR3 region. First-round RT-PCR used HTBI primers; second-round multiplex PCR followed. TCRdb re-called the multiplex PCR reads with MiXCR, one entry per CDR3 protein. The sample shows roughly 350,000 distinct CDR3 sequences, approximately 18% of them seen only once. Whole-study findings and limits: In blood appeared most of the expanded thyroid clonotypes whose frequency exceeded 0.001.

The TCR originated in an adult woman with stable Graves' hyperthyroidism. The sample comprised peripheral blood. The chain links TRBV18 to TRBJ2-3; a weak D match, TRBD2 (6 bases). CDR3 in amino acids: CASSQSSAGDTQYF. CDR3 DNA sequence: TGTGCCAGCTCACAGTCTAGCGCTGGAGATACGCAGTATTTT.